The 17 T cell receptor beta chains below all came from one sample that was sequenced in a study of graft-versus-host responses after intestinal transplantation. Assay: immunoSEQ multiplex PCR; the TCRdb copy retains only in-frame clones and omits some. Among tens of thousands of clones, 90% to 95% were seen once, and the ten largest hold roughly 2%. These receptors' targets are unknown. Sequenced material: unstimulated CD8+ T cells sorted from spleen or lymph node cells, taken before intestinal transplant. The receptors were gathered from a human donor who received an intestinal transplant.

This sequence joins TRBV27 and TRBJ1-6; 7 bases are a match to TRBD1. Germline assignment: CDR1 MNHEY and CDR2 SMNVEV (reference sequence). This CDR3 is 12 amino acids long. V dropped 5 bases and J dropped 11; count of bases not matched to a gene: 3. CDR3 DNA sequence: TGTGCCAGCAGTGCCGGACAGGCACCCCTCCACTTT. Its translation: CASSAGQAPLHF.

The chain employs TRBV4-1 and TRBJ1-2; 9 nucleotides align to TRBD1. V was pared by 4 bases and J by 4 bases, with 7 bases of the junction left unmatched. This CDR3 has 15 amino acids. Germline lookup yields CDR1 MGHRA and CDR2 YSYEKL. CDR3: CASSPTDRGSYGYTF. The CDR3, as DNA: TGCGCCAGCAGCCCGACGGACAGGGGAAGCTATGGCTACACCTTC.

This chain links TRBV7-9 with TRBJ2-7, with 12 bases that match TRBD2. The CDR3 totals 13 residues. Germline loops: CDR1 SEHNR, CDR2 FQNEAQ (reference sequence). Trimming cost V 6 bases and J 4 bases; bases outside gene matches: 1. The CDR3 loop reads CASSTSGGYEQYF. The CDR3 DNA is TGTGCCAGCAGTACTAGCGGGGGGTACGAGCAGTACTTC.

The chain joins TRBV21-1 to TRBJ1-2. TRBV21-1 constitutes a pseudogene. CDR3 length: 16 residues. CDR3 nucleotides: TGTGCCAGCAGCAACAGAGTCGGAGGGGACTGGAGAGGCTACACCTTC. The encoded protein is CASSNRVGGDWRGYTF.

The gene calls are TRBV7-9 and TRBJ2-7, with a possible D match to TRBD1 (5 bases). V lost 1 base, J lost 5 bases, and 6 bases lay in between. This CDR3 is 12 amino acids long. Germline lookup yields CDR1 SEHNR and CDR2 FQNEAQ (reference sequence). The CDR3 here is CASSLGGHEQYF. As DNA, the CDR3 is TGTGCCAGCAGCTTAGGGGGCCACGAGCAGTACTTC.

The chain couples TRBV2 to TRBJ2-3; 10 nucleotides line up with TRBD2. CDR1 and CDR2 (germline): SNHLY, FYNNEI. This CDR3 is built from 17 residues. V was pared by 4 bases and J by 2 bases, with 9 bases of the junction left unmatched. CDR3 sequence reads: CASSVIGTSAYTDTQYF. Written as DNA, the CDR3 is TGTGCCAGCAGTGTGATAGGGACTAGCGCCTACACAGATACGCAGTATTTT.

The chain employs TRBV4-1 and TRBJ2-7, with TRBD2 matching over 12 bases. Germline V CDR1 and CDR2: MGHRA, YSYEKL. The CDR3 is made up of 15 amino acids. V trimming: 3 bases; J trimming: 0 bases; junction bases outside the gene matches: 0. The CDR3 here is CASSQTSGGSYEQYF. The CDR3 DNA follows: TGCGCCAGCAGCCAGACTAGCGGGGGCTCCTACGAGCAGTACTTC.

CDR3 DNA: TGTGCCAGCAGTCCAACGGGGGAAGGACAGCCCCAGCATTTT. Amino acids: CASSPTGEGQPQHF. V usage is TRBV27 and J usage is TRBJ1-5, with D possibly being TRBD1 (5 bases). V gave up 5 bases and J gave up 7 bases, with 15 bases separating them. Germline V gene lookup returns CDR1 MNHEY and CDR2 SMNVEV (reference sequence). CDR3 size: 14 residues.

The chain couples TRBV29-1 to TRBJ2-1, with TRBD2 as a possible D gene (6 bases). Germline V gene sequence: CDR1 SQVTM, CDR2 ANQGSEA. The CDR3 runs to 13 residues. Between the trimmed V and J ends, which lost 7 bases and 3 bases, there was a span of 13 bases. CDR3 region: CSAQRADYNEQFF. CDR3 coding DNA: TGCAGCGCACAGCGGGCCGACTACAATGAGCAGTTCTTC.

The CDR3 spells CASSQVTGDSGNTIYF. The CDR3, as DNA: TGCGCCAGCAGCCAAGTGACAGGAGACTCTGGAAACACCATATATTTT. The chain employs TRBV4-1 and TRBJ1-3, with D possibly TRBD1 on 6 matching bases. Trimming left V 1 base short and J 0 bases short, with 10 bases between. Germline values: CDR1 MGHRA, CDR2 YSYEKL. The CDR3 contains 16 residues.

This sequence joins TRBV4-3 and TRBJ2-3; 7 bases are shared with TRBD1. This CDR3 has 16 amino acids. CDR1 and CDR2 (germline): LGHNA, YSLEER. The ends lost 5 bases at V and 3 bases at J; junction bases unmatched: 11. CDR3 DNA: TGCGCCAGCAGCACCACGACAGGGCTGGGGACAGATACGCAGTATTTT. This translates into CASSTTTGLGTDTQYF.

The chain has TRBV6-5 and TRBJ2-7, with 7 bases aligning to TRBD1. This CDR3 is 13 amino acids long. Unmatched junction bases numbered 7, after V lost 6 bases and J lost 5 bases. In germline, CDR1 is MNHEY, CDR2 SVGAGI. The CDR3 sequence: CASSPQGYDEQYF. In DNA form, the CDR3 reads TGTGCCAGCAGCCCACAGGGGTACGACGAGCAGTACTTC.

The J gene is TRBJ1-1, the V gene TRBV4-1; a weak D match, TRBD1 (5 bases). Germline V CDR1 and CDR2: MGHRA, YSYEKL. The CDR3 loop spans 14 amino acids. Trimming took 0 bases from V and 4 from J, leaving 9 bases between them. CDR3 in amino acids: CASSQDWGGTEAFF. CDR3 sequence (DNA): TGCGCCAGCAGCCAAGATTGGGGGGGCACTGAAGCTTTCTTT.

This sequence joins TRBV6-4 and TRBJ2-3, with TRBD2 matching 14 bases. CDR1 and CDR2 from the germline V gene are MRHNA and SNTAGT. Germline trimming cut 5 bases from V and 5 bases from J; bases unmatched to any gene: 6. The CDR3 totals 16 residues. CDR3 sequence: CASSPTGLAGGDTQYF. In DNA form, the CDR3 reads TGTGCCAGCAGTCCAACAGGACTAGCGGGGGGAGATACGCAGTATTTT.

The rearrangement links TRBV9 to TRBJ1-1; D might be TRBD1 (6 bases). The CDR3 consists of 15 residues. Germline V lookup: CDR1 SGDLS, CDR2 YYNGEE. The germline V and J ends were trimmed by 0 bases and 4 bases, with 13 bases remaining between them. The CDR3 reads CASSVVGGACTEAFF. Here the CDR3 DNA reads TGTGCCAGCAGCGTAGTCGGGGGGGCGTGCACTGAAGCTTTCTTT.

V gene TRBV7-9 combines with J gene TRBJ2-7; 7 bases agree with TRBD1. After removal of 0 bases from V and 2 bases from J, the junction contained 4 bases not matched to a gene. Germline V gene data show CDR1 as SEHNR and CDR2 as FQNEAQ (reference sequence). The CDR3 sequence is 15 residues long. In DNA form, the CDR3 reads TGTGCCAGCAGCTTAGCAGGGGGCCCTACCTACGAGCAGTACTTC. It yields the protein CASSLAGGPTYEQYF.

This clone was counted a few times. The chain has TRBV10-3 and TRBJ2-7; D is perhaps TRBD2 (7 bases). CDR3 length: 15 amino acids. The germline gives CDR1 ENHRY, CDR2 SYGVKD. V was pared by 6 bases and J by 3 bases, with 18 bases between. This CDR3 reads CAISGGQQGLYEQYF. DNA for the CDR3: TGTGCCATCAGCGGGGGGCAACAGGGCCTCTACGAGCAGTACTTC.